Reported below is one T cell receptor beta chain. Its target is not known. This sample is drawn from a study of T-cell memory formation after mild COVID-19. General study results and limits: Memory sampled before infection contained some responding clones, suggesting cross-reactive memory joined. Most CD4+ clones that shrank were in CM and EM, while CD8+ ones turned up in EMRA.

Using constant-segment primers, 5'RACE produced TCR alpha and TCR beta cDNA libraries carrying sample barcodes and UMIs. TCRdb processed the 5' RACE reads anew with MiXCR; each CDR3 protein has one entry. The table has 400,000 or so distinct CDR3 sequences, around 18% seen once. The germline V gene encodes CDR1 SGDLS and CDR2 YYNGEE. J lost 7 bases, V lost 3 bases, and 10 bases had no gene match. There are 15 residues in the CDR3. This rearrangement joins TRBV9 to TRBJ2-1; TRBD2 agrees at 7 bases. The sequenced material came from PBMCs or a T cell subset sorted from them (not recorded which). The TCR comes from an adult woman who had mild COVID-19 (a few samples of this study predate the infection). Cell type and time point are not known. The CDR3 reads CASSASGTSENEQFF. The DNA for the CDR3 is TGTGCCAGCAGCGCCTCGGGAACTAGCGAGAATGAGCAGTTCTTC.